These T cell receptor beta chains were read from a single sample in a study of shared clonotypes between healthy human individuals. Clones were sequenced by immunoSEQ multiplex PCR, and TCRdb holds only the in-frame ones, with some missing. This table holds 2 million to 3 million clones, more than 90% found once. Sequencing was done on a sample of naive CD4+ T cells sorted from blood. Receptors originate from a man in his late teens or twenties in good health. The CDR3 runs from the conserved cysteine through the conserved F or W. A D gene is named only where the DNA matches it firmly. The listing skips clone size in some rows; elsewhere it reads once, few, many or a size class.

CASSGDRGSLPGELFF TGTGCCAGCAGCGGGGACAGGGGGTCGCTTCCCGGGGAGCTGTTTTTT TRBD1 TRBJ2-2 TRBV5-6 -
CASSATGHFSYEQYF TGTGCCAGTAGTGCAACAGGGCACTTCTCCTACGAGCAGTACTTC - TRBJ2-7 TRBV19 -
CASIAGASGANVLTF TGTGCCAGCATTGCAGGGGCCTCTGGGGCCAACGTCCTGACTTTC - TRBJ2-6 TRBV28 once
CASSLQGEDQPQHF TGTGCCAGCTCACTTCAGGGCGAGGATCAGCCCCAGCATTTT - TRBJ1-5 TRBV18 -
CASSVDGGATTDTQYF TGTGCCAGCAGCGTAGATGGCGGGGCTACTACAGATACGCAGTATTTT - TRBJ2-3 TRBV9 -
CASRPRSQGKGNTEAFF TGTGCCAGCAGGCCACGATCCCAGGGAAAGGGGAACACTGAAGCTTTCTTT - TRBJ1-1 TRBV2 -
CACHGGGYEQYF TGTGCCTGCCACGGAGGAGGCTACGAGCAGTACTTC - TRBJ2-7 TRBV30 -
CASSLNKFGGELFF TGTGCCAGCAGTTTGAACAAATTCGGTGGGGAGCTGTTTTTT - TRBJ2-2 TRBV28 -
CASSPREASTDTQYF TGTGCCAGCAGCCCGCGCGAGGCCAGCACAGATACGCAGTATTTT - TRBJ2-3 TRBV5-4 -
CASSLGRGNEKLFF TGTGCCAGCAGCTTAGGGCGGGGGAATGAAAAACTGTTTTTT - TRBJ1-4 TRBV7-2 -
CATTLEGQYYEQYF TGTGCCACTACCCTCGAGGGGCAGTACTACGAGCAGTACTTC - TRBJ2-7 TRBV2 -
CAGRTGDQPQHF TGTGCCGGCCGGACAGGGGATCAGCCCCAGCATTTT TRBD1 TRBJ1-5 TRBV6-1 -
CASSLPPTGRETQYF TGTGCCAGCAGCCTACCGCCTACAGGGAGAGAGACCCAGTACTTC - TRBJ2-5 TRBV6-6 once
CASRGPKTGELFF TGTGCCAGCAGGGGACCTAAGACTGGGGAGCTGTTTTTT - TRBJ2-2 TRBV27 -
CASSKIMGRFKPQHF TGTGCCAGCAGCAAAATTATGGGCCGGTTTAAGCCCCAGCATTTT - TRBJ1-5 TRBV21-1 -
CASSLRDRLQETQYF TGTGCCAGCAGCCTCCGGGACAGGCTCCAAGAGACCCAGTACTTC TRBD1 TRBJ2-5 TRBV7-6 -
CASRRQVNTEAFF TGTGCCAGTCGAAGGCAGGTAAACACTGAAGCTTTCTTT - TRBJ1-1 TRBV11-2 -
CASGGVSSEQYF TGTGCCAGCGGGGGGGTATCGAGCGAGCAGTACTTC TRBD2 TRBJ2-7 TRBV28 -
CASSLNRYEQYF TGTGCCAGCAGCTTAAACCGCTACGAGCAGTACTTC - TRBJ2-7 TRBV7-2 -
CASRGREETQYF TGTGCCAGCAGGGGCAGGGAAGAGACCCAGTACTTC - TRBJ2-5 TRBV6-1 -
CASSLVRSRSGRNHEQYF TGTGCCAGCAGCTTAGTCCGATCCCGATCAGGGCGAAACCACGAGCAGTACTTC - TRBJ2-7 TRBV7-9 -
CASSSGTLYQETQYF TGTGCCAGCAGCTCCGGGACTTTGTACCAAGAGACCCAGTACTTC - TRBJ2-5 TRBV7-9 -
CASSIAGGPYEQYF TGTGCCAGTAGTATAGCGGGAGGGCCTTACGAGCAGTACTTC TRBD2 TRBJ2-7 TRBV19 -
CASSLMGSTDTQYF TGTGCCAGCAGCTTAATGGGCTCAACAGATACGCAGTATTTT - TRBJ2-3 TRBV7-3 -
CASSSSGGTGELFF TGTGCCAGCAGTTCGAGCGGGGGGACCGGGGAGCTGTTTTTT TRBD2 TRBJ2-2 TRBV6-5 once
CSVGVYNEQFF TGCAGCGTGGGTGTATACAATGAGCAGTTCTTC - TRBJ2-1 TRBV29-1 once
CAIKSSGGVDFF TGTGCCATCAAGAGTAGCGGGGGGGTCGACTTCTTC TRBD2 TRBJ2-1 TRBV10-3 -
CASSQSGSPYEQYF TGCGCCAGCAGCCAGAGCGGGAGTCCCTACGAGCAGTACTTC TRBD2 TRBJ2-7 TRBV5-1 -
CATSTGGVSDTQYF TGTGCCACCAGTACGGGGGGTGTTTCAGATACGCAGTATTTT TRBD2 TRBJ2-3 TRBV15 -
CASSSGQEAFF TGTGCCAGCAGCTCGGGACAGGAAGCTTTCTTT TRBD1 TRBJ1-1 TRBV5-4 few
CASSIGTSGSRDTQYF TGTGCCAGTAGTATAGGCACTAGCGGGAGCCGAGATACGCAGTATTTT TRBD2 TRBJ2-3 TRBV19 once
CASSIGFAGYTF TGTGCCAGTAGTATTGGGTTCGCAGGCTACACCTTC - TRBJ1-2 TRBV19 -
CASSQGVRGGQETQYF TGTGCCAGCAGCCAAGGGGTGCGGGGGGGCCAAGAGACCCAGTACTTC TRBD2 TRBJ2-5 TRBV9 -
CASSRGSTGNYGYTF TGTGCCAGCAGTCGCGGATCGACAGGGAACTATGGCTACACCTTC TRBD1 TRBJ1-2 TRBV28 -
CASSLGRARSEAFF TGTGCCAGCAGCTTAGGACGGGCAAGGTCTGAAGCTTTCTTT - TRBJ1-1 TRBV7-2 once
CASSTGTGTQETQYF TGTGCCAGCAGTACCGGGACAGGGACCCAAGAGACCCAGTACTTC TRBD1 TRBJ2-5 TRBV11-2 -
CASSPGQITYEQYF TGTGCCAGCTCCCCGGGCCAAATAACCTACGAGCAGTACTTC - TRBJ2-7 TRBV18 -
CASSIGLTGLGEQFF TGTGCCAGTAGTATAGGGTTGACAGGACTAGGTGAGCAGTTCTTC - TRBJ2-1 TRBV19 -
CASSSWDRGWTEAFF TGTGCCAGCAGCTCCTGGGACAGGGGATGGACTGAAGCTTTCTTT TRBD1 TRBJ1-1 TRBV5-6 once
CASSLGAANTEAFF TGTGCCAGCAGCTTAGGGGCTGCGAACACTGAAGCTTTCTTT - TRBJ1-1 TRBV7-9 -
CASSLGTAEQYF TGTGCCAGCAGCCTCGGGACAGCCGAGCAGTACTTC TRBD1 TRBJ2-7 TRBV7-2 -
CASSQAPFREQYF TGTGCCAGCAGCCAGGCCCCGTTCCGCGAGCAGTACTTC - TRBJ2-7 TRBV14 -
CASSEGGYSYEQYF TGCGCCAGCAGCGAGGGGGGGTACTCCTACGAGCAGTACTTC - TRBJ2-7 TRBV5-1 -